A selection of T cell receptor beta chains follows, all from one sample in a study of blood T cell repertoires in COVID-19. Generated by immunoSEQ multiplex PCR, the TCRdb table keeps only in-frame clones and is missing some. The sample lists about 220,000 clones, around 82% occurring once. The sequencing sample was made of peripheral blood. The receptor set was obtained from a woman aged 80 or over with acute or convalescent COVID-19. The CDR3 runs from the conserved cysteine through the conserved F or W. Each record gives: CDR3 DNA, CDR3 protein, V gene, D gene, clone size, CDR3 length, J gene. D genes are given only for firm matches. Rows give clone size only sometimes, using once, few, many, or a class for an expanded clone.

DNA: TGTGCCAGCAGCTTGCCCTGGGCAGGGGATCCCACCGGGGAGCTGTTTTTT
CDR3: CASSLPWAGDPTGELFF
V: TRBV5-6
D: NA
size: NA
length: 17
J: TRBJ2-2

DNA: TGTGCCAGCAGCTCCGGGACTAGCGGGGCGAATGAGCAGTTCTTC
CDR3: CASSSGTSGANEQFF
V: TRBV7-3
D: TRBD2
size: NA
length: 15
J: TRBJ2-1

DNA: TGTGCCAGCAGCCCCAGTCGGGATGGCTACACCTTC
CDR3: CASSPSRDGYTF
V: TRBV7-9
D: NA
size: NA
length: 12
J: TRBJ1-2

DNA: TGTGCCAGCACCGACAGGGGAGCGACTAATGAAAAACTGTTTTTT
CDR3: CASTDRGATNEKLFF
V: TRBV2
D: TRBD1
size: NA
length: 15
J: TRBJ1-4

DNA: TGTGCCAGCTCACCACCGGAGAACAGGGCTTACGAGCAGTACTTC
CDR3: CASSPPENRAYEQYF
V: TRBV18
D: NA
size: NA
length: 15
J: TRBJ2-7

DNA: TGTGCCAGCAGCCCCCGAAATAGGACTAGCCGTCGCTGGGAGCAGTTCTTC
CDR3: CASSPRNRTSRRWEQFF
V: TRBV7-9
D: TRBD2
size: NA
length: 17
J: TRBJ2-1

DNA: TGTGCCAGCAGCCAGGGGGCGAGGGGTAATTCACCCCTCCACTTT
CDR3: CASSQGARGNSPLHF
V: TRBV3-1/TRBV3-2
D: NA
size: NA
length: 15
J: TRBJ1-6

DNA: TGTGCCAGCAGTGAACTCTCAGATACGCAGTATTTT
CDR3: CASSELSDTQYF
V: TRBV2
D: NA
size: NA
length: 12
J: TRBJ2-3

DNA: TGCGCCAGCAGCCCGGACAGATACTCCTACAATGAGCAGTTCTTC
CDR3: CASSPDRYSYNEQFF
V: TRBV5-1
D: NA
size: few
length: 15
J: TRBJ2-1

DNA: TGTGCCAGCAGCCGTACAAGGAGCTACCTCTACAATGAGCAGTTCTTC
CDR3: CASSRTRSYLYNEQFF
V: TRBV11-3
D: NA
size: few
length: 16
J: TRBJ2-1

DNA: TGTGCCAAAGTATGGCCGAAGGGGCATAGTCCCTTCGATTCACCCCTCCACTTT
CDR3: CAKVWPKGHSPFDSPLHF
V: TRBV19
D: NA
size: NA
length: 18
J: TRBJ1-6

DNA: TGTGCCAGCAGCTTCCAGGGCCGGGACTATGGCTACACCTTC
CDR3: CASSFQGRDYGYTF
V: TRBV5-6
D: NA
size: NA
length: 14
J: TRBJ1-2

DNA: TGTGCCAGTAGTATAGGCCAGGGGGGCCCACTCACAGATACGCAGTATTTT
CDR3: CASSIGQGGPLTDTQYF
V: TRBV19
D: NA
size: NA
length: 17
J: TRBJ2-3

DNA: TGTGCCAGCACCTCGGACACAGTGAACACTGAAGCTTTCTTT
CDR3: CASTSDTVNTEAFF
V: TRBV2
D: NA
size: NA
length: 14
J: TRBJ1-1

DNA: TGTGCCAGCACCGCGTTCCGTGGAGGCACTGAAGCTTTCTTT
CDR3: CASTAFRGGTEAFF
V: TRBV5-5
D: NA
size: NA
length: 14
J: TRBJ1-1

DNA: TGTGCCAGCAGACAGGGGTTCAATCAGCCCCAGCATTTT
CDR3: CASRQGFNQPQHF
V: TRBV12-3/TRBV12-4
D: TRBD1
size: NA
length: 13
J: TRBJ1-5

DNA: TGTGCCAGCAGCTCACAACGACACAGGGGTAACACCGGGGAGCTGTTTTTT
CDR3: CASSSQRHRGNTGELFF
V: TRBV7-8
D: TRBD1
size: few
length: 17
J: TRBJ2-2

DNA: TGCAGCGTTGGACGGGGCACAGATACGCAGTATTTT
CDR3: CSVGRGTDTQYF
V: TRBV29-1
D: NA
size: NA
length: 12
J: TRBJ2-3

DNA: TGTGCCATCAGCCCGGAGGGCAATCAGCCCCAGCATTTT
CDR3: CAISPEGNQPQHF
V: TRBV10-3
D: NA
size: once
length: 13
J: TRBJ1-5

DNA: TGTGCCAGCAGCCAGATGCCAGGGACGAACACCGGGGAGCTGTTTTTT
CDR3: CASSQMPGTNTGELFF
V: TRBV3-1/TRBV3-2
D: NA
size: NA
length: 16
J: TRBJ2-2